One and the same sample provided the 17 T cell receptor beta chains below, sequenced in a study of graft-versus-host responses after intestinal transplantation (dated by TCRdb to about 2021). No cognate antigen is known for these TCRs. The time point label here, explained by the study, means: cells obtained before transplantation from donor or recipient. Library method: the immunoSEQ multiplex PCR assay. The immuneACCESS repertoire file appears here via TCRdb, limited to in-frame rearrangements. These files lack a portion of the clones; in checked studies, under half of the deficit traces to unresolved V genes, and the cause of the others is not known. This sample holds tens of thousands of clones; 91% were observed only once. The ten largest account for 0.4% to 0.5% of the sample. Specimen: unstimulated CD8+ T cells sorted from spleen or lymph node cells, collected before intestinal transplant. The receptors originated from a human donor who received an intestinal transplant.

This chain joins TRBV13 and TRBJ1-3; D call uncertain. V was pared by 5 bases and J by 8 bases, with 13 bases between. The germline V gene has CDR1 PRHDT and CDR2 FYEKMQ (reference sequence). The CDR3 loop spans 13 amino acids. The CDR3 loop reads CASSPSGRDTIYF. CDR3 DNA sequence: TGTGCCAGCAGCCCTTCGGGGAGGGACACCATATATTTT.

The J gene is TRBJ1-1, the V gene TRBV19, with D uncertain. V gave up 3 bases and J gave up 6 bases, with 11 bases separating them. The CDR3 consists of 13 residues. Germline-derived CDR1 and CDR2 are LNHDA and SQIVND (reference sequence). This CDR3 is CASSIEEGAEAFF. The CDR3, as DNA: TGTGCCAGTAGTATCGAGGAGGGAGCTGAAGCTTTCTTT.

The chain joins TRBV7-9 to TRBJ1-1; D unresolved. The length of the CDR3 is 14 residues. Trimming removed 5 bases from V and 1 base from J, with 11 bases in between. Germline V gives CDR1 SEHNR, CDR2 FQNEAQ (reference sequence). CDR3 DNA: TGTGCCAGCAGCCCGACTCGACCGAACACTGAAGCTTTCTTT. Its protein product is CASSPTRPNTEAFF.

The chain combines TRBV5-1 with TRBJ2-7; 7 bases fit TRBD1. This CDR3 is built from 11 residues. Per the germline V gene, CDR1 is SGHRS and CDR2 is YFSETQ. V was pared by 5 bases and J by 5 bases, with 1 base of the junction left unmatched. The CDR3 DNA reads as TGCGCCAGCAGGGACAGGAACGAGCAGTACTTC. Amino acid sequence: CASRDRNEQYF.

V gene TRBV6-1 combines with J gene TRBJ2-2, with TRBD1 identical over 7 bases. V gave up 2 bases and J gave up 4 bases; unmatched junction bases: 7. The CDR3 is 16 residues long. Looked up from germline, CDR1 is MNHNS and CDR2 is SASEGT. CDR3 nucleotide sequence: TGTGCCAGCAGTGAAAGGGCAGGGGGATCCACCGGGGAGCTGTTTTTT. Its translation: CASSERAGGSTGELFF.

This chain connects TRBV7-2 to TRBJ1-5, with 7 positions matching TRBD1. CDR3 size: 14 residues. In germline, CDR1 is SGHTA, CDR2 FQGNSA. V dropped 9 bases and J dropped 7; count of bases not matched to a gene: 12. CDR3 in amino acids: CASSATGLEQPQHF. As DNA, the CDR3 is TGTGCCAGTAGCGCGACAGGGTTGGAACAGCCCCAGCATTTT. The full variable domain, its missing parts supplied by reference TRBV7-2 and TRBJ1-5, is GAGVSQSPSNKVTEKGKDVELRCDPISGHTALYWYRQSLGQGLEFLIYFQGNSAPDKSGLPSDRFSAERTGGSVSTLTIQRTQQEDSAVYLCASSATGLEQPQHFGDGTRLSIL.

This chain joins TRBV7-9 and TRBJ2-7; D might be TRBD2 (5 bases). The V and J ends lost 5 bases and 6 bases respectively, with 17 bases between them. The CDR3 loop spans 14 amino acids. Germline V gene sequence: CDR1 SEHNR, CDR2 FQNEAQ (reference sequence). The CDR3 DNA reads as TGTGCCAGCAGCCCCTTTATCCGGGGTGGCGAGCAGTACTTC. The encoded protein is CASSPFIRGGEQYF.

In DNA form, the CDR3 reads TGTGCCAGCAGCTTGGGCGGGGGCGAGGACGAGCAGTACTTC. This gives the protein CASSLGGGEDEQYF. The chain carries TRBV7-8 and TRBJ2-7, with D possibly matching TRBD2 (7 bases). The V end was cut by 3 bases, the J end by 5 bases, with 14 bases between. Germline loops: CDR1 SGHVS, CDR2 FQNEAQ. CDR3 length: 14 residues.

This chain links TRBV9 with TRBJ2-3, with 12 bases identical to TRBD2. This CDR3 is 16 amino acids long. CDR1 and CDR2 (germline): SGDLS, YYNGEE. Unmatched junction bases numbered 6, after V lost 3 bases and J lost 4 bases. The CDR3 bases are TGTGCCAGCAGCGGGCTAGCGGGGGGGCAAGCAGATACGCAGTATTTT. This sequence encodes CASSGLAGGQADTQYF.

This rearrangement joins TRBV7-9 to TRBJ2-1; D is perhaps TRBD2 (6 bases). The CDR3 extends over 16 amino acids. Germline assignment: CDR1 SEHNR and CDR2 FQNEAQ (reference sequence). Trimming left V 4 bases short and J 2 bases short, with 15 bases between. CDR3 loop: CASSYKDYPPYNEQFF. The CDR3 coding sequence is TGTGCCAGCAGCTACAAGGACTACCCCCCCTACAATGAGCAGTTCTTC.

This chain joins TRBV4-1 and TRBJ2-7; 8 nucleotides agree with TRBD2. Trimming cost V 0 bases and J 5 bases; bases outside gene matches: 9. From germline, CDR1 is MGHRA and CDR2 YSYEKL. The CDR3 totals 16 residues. The DNA for the CDR3 is TGCGCCAGCAGCCAAGAAGTTGTAGCGGGGAGGAACGAGCAGTACTTC. It specifies CASSQEVVAGRNEQYF.

V is TRBV27 and J is TRBJ2-7, with D maybe TRBD1 (6 bases). The CDR3 is 13 residues long. CDR1 and CDR2 (germline): MNHEY, SMNVEV (reference sequence). Deletions cut 2 bases from V and 5 bases from J, with 10 bases between. CDR3: CASSLRGWDEQYF. In nucleotides, the CDR3 is TGTGCCAGCAGTTTAAGGGGGTGGGACGAGCAGTACTTC.

The V gene is TRBV7-6, the J gene TRBJ1-1; TRBD1 agrees at 8 bases. The CDR3 loop spans 15 amino acids. Unmatched junction bases numbered 9, after V lost 3 bases and J lost 6 bases. Germline V gene lookup returns CDR1 SGHVS and CDR2 FNYEAQ. CDR3 coding DNA: TGTGCCAGCAGCTTTACAGGGGGGGTTTTCTCTGAAGCTTTCTTT. It is translated as CASSFTGGVFSEAFF.

This clone came up a few times. The chain joins TRBV25-1 to TRBJ1-1; D remains unclear. This CDR3 is 11 amino acids long. The germline V gene encodes CDR1 MGHDK and CDR2 SYGVNS. V was cut by 5 bases and J by 2 bases, with 3 bases left in between. The CDR3 region has the DNA TGTGCCAGCAGTATAAACACTGAAGCTTTCTTT. This translates into CASSINTEAFF.

The V gene is TRBV4-1, the J gene TRBJ2-1; 9 bases agree with TRBD2. Germline V gene data show CDR1 as MGHRA and CDR2 as YSYEKL. The ends lost 1 base at V and 9 bases at J; junction bases unmatched: 4. The CDR3 loop spans 14 amino acids. CDR3 residues: CASSQVAGAGEQFF. The CDR3 DNA reads TGCGCCAGCAGCCAAGTAGCGGGAGCTGGTGAGCAGTTCTTC.

The rearrangement uses TRBV4-1 and TRBJ2-1; possibly TRBD1 for D (6 bases). Germline lookup yields CDR1 MGHRA and CDR2 YSYEKL. With 0 bases removed from V and 8 bases from J, the gap between germline ends came to 17 bases. There are 16 residues in the CDR3. The CDR3 protein is CASSQERYQQGYEQFF. The DNA of the CDR3 is TGCGCCAGCAGCCAAGAACGGTACCAACAGGGTTATGAGCAGTTCTTC.

This chain joins TRBV7-8 and TRBJ1-4; D is perhaps TRBD1 (5 bases). The V and J ends lost 4 bases and 3 bases respectively, with 18 bases between them. Germline-derived CDR1 and CDR2 are SGHVS and FQNEAQ. This CDR3 comprises 17 residues. CDR3 nucleotide sequence: TGTGCCAGCAGCTCCAAACAACTCAGGGATGCTAATGAAAAACTGTTTTTT. Its translation: CASSSKQLRDANEKLFF.